This is a list of T cell receptor beta chains from one sample in a study of blood T cell repertoires in COVID-19. Some clones are missing from TCRdb's copy, which holds only in-frame ones; the method was immunoSEQ multiplex PCR. The table has roughly 260,000 clones, 80% to 95% seen once. The sequenced material came from PBMCs or T cells enriched from blood (not recorded which). All receptors come from a woman aged 18-29 years who had recovered from COVID-19. CDR3s include the opening cysteine and the closing phenylalanine or tryptophan. The D gene is left open where the match is weak. Size values are once, few and many counts, or a class for expanded clones, and some rows have none.

v_gene: TRBV19
len: 12
j_gene: TRBJ1-3
d_gene: -
abundance: -
CDR3aa: CASSLGRNTIYF
CDR3nt: TGTGCCAGTAGTCTGGGGCGAAACACCATATATTTT

v_gene: TRBV5-1
len: 12
j_gene: TRBJ2-5
d_gene: -
abundance: -
CDR3aa: CASLGAQETQYF
CDR3nt: TGCGCCAGCCTCGGAGCTCAAGAGACCCAGTACTTC

v_gene: TRBV28
len: 15
j_gene: TRBJ1-1
d_gene: -
abundance: -
CDR3aa: CASSREVEVYTEAFF
CDR3nt: TGTGCCAGCAGTCGAGAAGTTGAGGTATACACTGAAGCTTTCTTT

v_gene: TRBV20-1
len: 11
j_gene: TRBJ1-2
d_gene: -
abundance: -
CDR3aa: CSVGTAYGYTF
CDR3nt: TGCAGTGTTGGAACAGCCTATGGCTACACCTTC

v_gene: TRBV6-1
len: 16
j_gene: TRBJ1-6
d_gene: TRBD1
abundance: -
CDR3aa: CASSESGGQGNSPLHF
CDR3nt: TGTGCCAGCAGTGAATCGGGGGGACAGGGCAATTCACCCCTCCACTTT

v_gene: TRBV18
len: 14
j_gene: TRBJ2-5
d_gene: -
abundance: once
CDR3aa: CASSPTPGTQIQYF
CDR3nt: TGTGCCAGCTCCCCAACCCCAGGGACACAGATTCAGTACTTC

v_gene: TRBV12-3/TRBV12-4
len: 13
j_gene: TRBJ2-3
d_gene: -
abundance: -
CDR3aa: CASSPSRTDTQYF
CDR3nt: TGTGCCAGCAGCCCGTCCCGGACAGATACGCAGTATTTT

v_gene: TRBV9
len: 16
j_gene: TRBJ1-6
d_gene: -
abundance: -
CDR3aa: CASSPRSGGYNSPLHF
CDR3nt: TGTGCCAGCAGCCCCCGTAGCGGGGGCTATAATTCACCCCTCCACTTT

v_gene: TRBV7-2
len: 11
j_gene: TRBJ2-5
d_gene: TRBD2
abundance: -
CDR3aa: CAGLVQETQYF
CDR3nt: TGTGCCGGACTAGTTCAAGAGACCCAGTACTTC

v_gene: TRBV5-1
len: 16
j_gene: TRBJ2-3
d_gene: -
abundance: -
CDR3aa: CASPTLGAGQTDTQYF
CDR3nt: TGCGCCAGCCCCACGTTGGGGGCGGGACAGACAGATACGCAGTATTTT

v_gene: TRBV19
len: 20
j_gene: TRBJ2-6
d_gene: TRBD1
abundance: -
CDR3aa: CASSITVQTGGRSGANVLTF
CDR3nt: TGTGCCAGTAGTATAACGGTCCAAACAGGGGGCAGGTCTGGGGCCAACGTCCTGACTTTC

v_gene: TRBV4-2
len: 16
j_gene: TRBJ1-4
d_gene: -
abundance: once
CDR3aa: CASSQAPGNLFEKLFF
CDR3nt: TGTGCCAGCAGCCAAGCTCCAGGGAATTTGTTCGAAAAACTGTTTTTT

v_gene: TRBV14
len: 13
j_gene: TRBJ1-2
d_gene: TRBD1
abundance: -
CDR3aa: CASSQRQGYGYTF
CDR3nt: TGTGCCAGCAGCCAGAGACAGGGCTATGGCTACACCTTC

v_gene: TRBV7-9
len: 16
j_gene: TRBJ2-5
d_gene: TRBD1
abundance: once
CDR3aa: CASSHLRDRDPETQYF
CDR3nt: TGTGCCAGCAGCCACCTCCGGGACAGGGATCCAGAGACCCAGTACTTC

v_gene: TRBV28
len: 13
j_gene: TRBJ1-2
d_gene: -
abundance: -
CDR3aa: CASSLTVNYGYTF
CDR3nt: TGTGCCAGCAGTTTGACAGTAAACTATGGCTACACCTTC

v_gene: TRBV19
len: 14
j_gene: TRBJ1-2
d_gene: -
abundance: -
CDR3aa: CASSTGQTVYGYTF
CDR3nt: TGTGCCAGTAGTACCGGACAGACAGTCTATGGCTACACCTTC

v_gene: TRBV18
len: 14
j_gene: TRBJ1-4
d_gene: TRBD1
abundance: -
CDR3aa: CASSPGDSNEKLFF
CDR3nt: TGTGCCAGCTCACCGGGGGACAGCAATGAAAAACTGTTTTTT

v_gene: TRBV19
len: 18
j_gene: TRBJ2-1
d_gene: TRBD2
abundance: -
CDR3aa: CASSKGLAGAITYNEQFF
CDR3nt: TGTGCCAGTAGTAAGGGACTAGCGGGAGCTATTACCTACAATGAGCAGTTCTTC

v_gene: TRBV28
len: 14
j_gene: TRBJ1-6
d_gene: -
abundance: -
CDR3aa: CASSSQYQNSPLHF
CDR3nt: TGTGCCAGCAGTTCCCAATACCAGAATTCACCCCTCCACTTT

v_gene: TRBV7-2
len: 13
j_gene: TRBJ2-3
d_gene: -
abundance: -
CDR3aa: CASSLRLADTQYF
CDR3nt: TGTGCCAGCAGCTTAAGACTAGCAGATACGCAGTATTTT

v_gene: TRBV11-2
len: 16
j_gene: TRBJ2-3
d_gene: TRBD2
abundance: -
CDR3aa: CASSSLAGAFTDTQYF
CDR3nt: TGTGCCAGCAGCTCCCTAGCGGGGGCCTTCACAGATACGCAGTATTTT

v_gene: TRBV6-4
len: 15
j_gene: TRBJ2-1
d_gene: TRBD2
abundance: -
CDR3aa: CASSLLAGDGHEQFF
CDR3nt: TGTGCCAGCAGCCTACTAGCGGGAGATGGGCATGAGCAGTTCTTC

v_gene: TRBV18
len: 15
j_gene: TRBJ1-5
d_gene: -
abundance: -
CDR3aa: CASSPSRQDNQPQHF
CDR3nt: TGTGCCAGCTCACCAAGTCGACAGGACAATCAGCCCCAGCATTTT

v_gene: TRBV10-2
len: 15
j_gene: TRBJ2-7
d_gene: -
abundance: -
CDR3aa: CASSDGAAPGYEQYF
CDR3nt: TGCGCCAGCAGTGATGGCGCGGCGCCGGGCTACGAGCAGTACTTC

v_gene: TRBV4-2
len: 16
j_gene: TRBJ2-1
d_gene: TRBD2
abundance: -
CDR3aa: CASSPQGRTSGMVQFF
CDR3nt: TGTGCCAGCAGCCCCCAGGGTAGGACTAGCGGGATGGTTCAGTTCTTC

v_gene: TRBV5-4
len: 16
j_gene: TRBJ1-3
d_gene: -
abundance: -
CDR3aa: CASSPDFPPSGNTIYF
CDR3nt: TGTGCCAGCAGCCCAGACTTTCCGCCCTCTGGAAACACCATATATTTT

v_gene: TRBV9
len: 15
j_gene: TRBJ1-2
d_gene: -
abundance: -
CDR3aa: CASSLSPQGHYGYTF
CDR3nt: TGTGCCAGCAGCCTCTCTCCACAGGGACACTATGGCTACACCTTC

v_gene: TRBV19
len: 15
j_gene: TRBJ1-4
d_gene: -
abundance: -
CDR3aa: CASSIMGLGNEKLFF
CDR3nt: TGTGCCAGTAGTATAATGGGGCTGGGTAATGAAAAACTGTTTTTT

v_gene: TRBV20-1
len: 13
j_gene: TRBJ2-7
d_gene: -
abundance: few
CDR3aa: CSASRQEPHEQYF
CDR3nt: TGCAGTGCTAGTAGACAGGAGCCCCACGAGCAGTACTTC

v_gene: TRBV11-3
len: 21
j_gene: TRBJ2-1
d_gene: TRBD2
abundance: -
CDR3aa: CASSLETGGLAGGSSYNEQFF
CDR3nt: TGTGCCAGCAGCTTAGAGACCGGGGGACTAGCGGGGGGCTCGTCCTACAATGAGCAGTTCTTC

v_gene: TRBV11-3
len: 12
j_gene: TRBJ1-2
d_gene: TRBD1
abundance: -
CDR3aa: CASSYIGTGSRF
CDR3nt: TGTGCCAGCAGCTACATTGGGACAGGGTCCAGATTC

v_gene: TRBV7-2
len: 16
j_gene: TRBJ2-3
d_gene: TRBD2
abundance: -
CDR3aa: CASSSQLAGTVNTQYF
CDR3nt: TGTGCCAGCAGCTCCCAATTAGCGGGGACGGTGAATACGCAGTATTTT

v_gene: TRBV7-8
len: 20
j_gene: TRBJ2-3
d_gene: TRBD2
abundance: -
CDR3aa: CASSRSSGETYLRSTDTQYF
CDR3nt: TGTGCCAGCAGCCGATCTAGCGGGGAAACCTACTTGCGTAGCACAGATACGCAGTATTTT

v_gene: TRBV6-6
len: 15
j_gene: TRBJ1-6
d_gene: TRBD1
abundance: few
CDR3aa: CASSYSTGRSSPLHF
CDR3nt: TGTGCCAGCAGTTACTCGACAGGGAGGAGTTCACCCCTCCACTTT

v_gene: TRBV5-1
len: 14
j_gene: TRBJ1-4
d_gene: -
abundance: -
CDR3aa: CASNPGHTNEKLFF
CDR3nt: TGCGCCAGCAACCCGGGACACACAAATGAAAAACTGTTTTTT

v_gene: TRBV27
len: 11
j_gene: TRBJ2-2
d_gene: -
abundance: -
CDR3aa: CASSLTGELFF
CDR3nt: TGTGCCAGCAGCCTCACCGGGGAGCTGTTTTTT

v_gene: TRBV14
len: 20
j_gene: TRBJ1-3
d_gene: TRBD1
abundance: -
CDR3aa: CASSPPGQGLKNFPGNTIYF
CDR3nt: TGTGCCAGCAGCCCGCCGGGACAGGGGCTTAAGAATTTCCCTGGAAACACCATATATTTT

v_gene: TRBV6-5
len: 15
j_gene: TRBJ2-7
d_gene: TRBD2
abundance: -
CDR3aa: CASSPSGSRTYEQYF
CDR3nt: TGTGCCAGCAGTCCCAGCGGGAGTCGAACCTACGAGCAGTACTTC

v_gene: TRBV19
len: 15
j_gene: TRBJ2-3
d_gene: -
abundance: -
CDR3aa: CASSTLGQGWDTQYF
CDR3nt: TGTGCCAGTAGTACCCTCGGGCAGGGATGGGATACGCAGTATTTT

v_gene: TRBV7-9
len: 15
j_gene: TRBJ2-7
d_gene: TRBD1
abundance: few
CDR3aa: CASSLSGQGAREQYF
CDR3nt: TGTGCCAGCAGCTTATCAGGACAGGGGGCGCGGGAGCAGTACTTC

v_gene: TRBV6-5
len: 13
j_gene: TRBJ2-7
d_gene: TRBD1
abundance: -
CDR3aa: CASSPQTGEKQYF
CDR3nt: TGTGCCAGCAGTCCCCAGACAGGGGAGAAGCAGTACTTC

v_gene: TRBV7-8
len: 12
j_gene: TRBJ2-2
d_gene: -
abundance: -
CDR3aa: CASSPGGGELFF
CDR3nt: TGTGCCAGCAGCCCTGGCGGGGGGGAGCTGTTTTTT